This TCR beta chain was identified in a study of blood T cell repertoires in COVID-19 (dated by TCRdb to the early 2020s). For context, the study as a whole: Collaborator samples came from the United States, Italy and Spain and covered acute and convalescent phases of COVID-19. The prospective study material was composed of cDNA or gDNA derived from T cells, B-cell-depleted T cells, or PBMCs. Subjects who had been exposed to COVID-19, were actively infected with it, or had recovered from it provided the deeply sampled blood TCRbeta repertoires that made up the dataset. Nearly every sample came with metadata listing a de-identified subject ID, COVID-19 status, age in years and sex. Where available, HLA class I and class II types were taken from metadata supplied by the sample provider and were not determined by assay-based typing. A freely available public database, intended as a resource for researchers studying the immune response to SARS-CoV-2, is where the repertoires were released. The samples were drawn from the first 160 participants of the ongoing ImmuneRACE study and from more than 1,000 subjects provided by 6 global collaborators.

The immunoSEQ Assay, a bias-controlled multiplex PCR, was used to amplify TCRbeta CDR3 regions from genomic DNA. Processing in the source paper ran as follows. The number of nucleated cells in each sample was estimated by amplification of reference gene primers within the assay. Sequence reads were collapsed and filtered to measure the absolute abundance of every unique TCRbeta CDR3 rearrangement. For each sample, productive Simpson clonality was calculated as the square root of Simpson's diversity index across productive rearrangements. In TCRdb, the immuneACCESS table is reduced to in-frame sequences with V and J assigned. These tables do not hold every clone; where another copy was compared, an unresolved V gene accounts for under half, and the others remain unexplained. The V and J calls and the clone size are those of that table, but D and trimming were determined from the DNA. This sample lists about 100,000 clones; around 90% were detected once. The top ten clones comprise 4.5% to 6% of the sample.

Findings and caveats that apply to the study as a whole: The quantity of clinical and demographic metadata differed by source and by participant and was supplied without curation.

Each collaborating institution followed its own protocols to collect whole blood in K2EDTA tubes. Collaborator samples were shipped for TCRbeta analysis as frozen whole blood, isolated PBMCs, or DNA extracted from either sample type. At the junction V is shortened by 0 bases and J by 8 bases, with 2 bases in between. The CDR3 goes from the cysteine to the phenylalanine over 12 residues. Only CDR3 DNA is held: 36 bases, read in frame from base 1. CDR1 is given as KGHSH and CDR2 as LQKENI, both from the germline V gene. On this clone: Its antigen is not yet known. There are no base qualities to consult, and no much larger clone falls within one base.

Specimen: peripheral blood. The TCR originated in a man between 65 and 79 years old with acute or convalescent COVID-19. The chain employs TRBV18 and TRBJ1-6, with the identity of the D gene unclear. The DNA sequence follows: TGTGCCAGCTCACCACCCGATTCACCCCTCCACTTT. This translates into CASSPPDSPLHF.